The clone carrying this T cell receptor (beta chain) was found many times. Its antigen is unidentified. The sample originates from a study of T-cell memory formation after mild COVID-19. The CDR3 is made up of 12 amino acids. The V and J ends lost 1 base and 5 bases respectively, with 3 bases between them. Findings of the study overall: Day 15 to 85 contracting clones showed balanced CD4/CD8; later expanders leaned CD4+.

TCRdb reprocessed the 5' RACE reads with MiXCR, giving one entry per CDR3 protein. The table includes about 400,000 distinct CDR3 sequences, about 15% detected once. This clonotype was sampled from a man between 18 and 35 years old who had mild COVID-19 (a few samples of this study predate the infection). Cell type and time point are not known. This chain links TRBV12-3 or TRBV12-4 with TRBJ1-5; no definite D call. Material: PBMCs or a T cell subset sorted from them (not recorded which). CDR3 DNA: TGTGCCAGCAGTTTAGGGGATCAGCCCCAGCATTTT. This encodes CASSLGDQPQHF.